The 9 T cell receptor beta chains given below trace back to one sample, sequenced in a study of blood T cell repertoires in COVID-19. Clones were read by immunoSEQ multiplex PCR, and TCRdb kept only the in-frame ones, dropping some. The sample comprises about 80,000 clones, roughly 76% of which are singletons, and 16% rests with the top ten. Specimen: peripheral blood. Source of these receptors: a man between 65 and 80 years old with active or convalescent COVID-19.

The J gene is TRBJ1-4, the V gene TRBV30; D is perhaps TRBD1 (5 bases). V was shortened by 3 bases and J by 6 bases, with 14 bases between the two germline ends. CDR1 is GTSNPN and CDR2 is SVGIG in the germline V gene (reference sequence). The CDR3 length is 14 residues. CDR3 amino acids: CAWSAKTADEKLFF. CDR3 DNA: TGTGCCTGGAGCGCAAAGACAGCTGATGAAAAACTGTTTTTT.

This chain uses TRBV5-4 with TRBJ1-4, with D maybe TRBD1 (6 bases). Germline V gene sequence: CDR1 SGHNT, CDR2 YYREEE (reference sequence). This CDR3 region has 14 residues. V lost 4 bases, J lost 7 bases, and 14 bases lay in between. The CDR3 nucleotides are TGTGCCAGCAGCACGGACAGATTTCGTGAAAAACTGTTTTTT. It yields the protein CASSTDRFREKLFF.

The chain links TRBV6-6 to TRBJ2-7, with 8 positions matching TRBD2. The CDR3 spans 14 residues. Germline V gene data show CDR1 as MNHNY and CDR2 as SVGAGI (reference sequence). Trimming removed 8 bases from V and 3 bases from J; junction bases left unmatched: 9. The CDR3 spells CASSGGGYSYEQYF. The CDR3 coding sequence is TGTGCCAGCTCCGGGGGGGGCTACAGCTACGAGCAGTACTTC.

The chain combines TRBV2 with TRBJ1-2; D ambiguous. Trimming removed 4 bases at V and 7 bases at J, with 13 bases between. Germline CDR1 and CDR2: SNHLY and FYNNEI. This CDR3 is built from 13 residues. The CDR3 region has the DNA TGTGCCAGCAGTGGGGCAGGTCCACCTGGCTACACCTTC. Translated: CASSGAGPPGYTF.

The J gene is TRBJ1-5, the V gene TRBV19; perhaps TRBD1 as D (6 bases). CDR1 is LNHDA and CDR2 is SQIVND in the germline V gene (reference sequence). The CDR3 runs to 13 residues. Trimming stripped 5 bases from V and 6 bases from J, with 11 bases between. The CDR3 DNA reads as TGTGCCAGTAGTCTACAGGGAAGTCAGCCCCAGCATTTT. Translated: CASSLQGSQPQHF. Looking up the rest from reference TRBV19 and TRBJ1-5 gives the full variable domain: DGGITQSPKYLFRKEGQNVTLSCEQNLNHDAMYWYRQDPGQGLRLIYYSQIVNDFQKGDIAEGYSVSREKKESFPLTVTSAQKNPTAFYLCASSLQGSQPQHFGDGTRLSIL.

CDR3 protein: CATSRQVDSGANVLTF. CDR3 DNA: TGTGCCACCAGCAGACAGGTCGACTCTGGGGCCAACGTCCTGACTTTC. The chain has TRBV15 and TRBJ2-6; D not resolved. V lost 2 bases, J lost 0 bases, and 8 bases lay in between. The CDR3 is 16 amino acids. Germline V lookup: CDR1 LNHNV, CDR2 YYDKDF (reference sequence). The variable domain in full, with the rest retrieved from reference TRBV15 and TRBJ2-6, is DAMVIQNPRYQVTQFGKPVTLSCSQTLNHNVMYWYQQKSSQAPKLLFHYYDKDFNNEADTPDNFQSRRPNTSFCFLDIRSPGLGDTAMYLCATSRQVDSGANVLTFGAGSRLTVL.

This chain joins TRBV7-2 and TRBJ2-2, with 9 bases identical to TRBD1. In germline, CDR1 is SGHTA, CDR2 FQGNSA. This CDR3 contains 16 residues. The V segment lost 3 bases and the J segment 4 bases; nucleotides outside the gene matches: 6. CDR3 nucleotides: TGTGCCAGCAGCTTCCGCACAGGGGGCCTCACCGGGGAGCTGTTTTTT. Protein: CASSFRTGGLTGELFF.

This clone was counted ten times or more. The chain is built from TRBV12-3 or TRBV12-4 and TRBJ2-3, with TRBD2 as a possible D gene (5 bases). The length of the CDR3 is 12 residues. V was trimmed by 6 bases and J by 5 bases, leaving 9 bases between them. The CDR3 coding sequence is TGTGCCAGCAGCATCGGGGTAGATACGCAGTATTTT. Translated: CASSIGVDTQYF.

The chain recombines TRBV19 with TRBJ1-1; TRBD1 agrees at 8 bases. The V gene end was trimmed by 3 bases and the J gene end by 13 bases; junction bases not matched to a gene: 7. In germline, CDR1 is LNHDA, CDR2 SQIVND (reference sequence). The CDR3 is 12 residues long. For the CDR3, the DNA is TGTGCCAGTAGTATCGCGGACAGGGTAGGTTTCTTT. Translation: CASSIADRVGFF.